The entry that follows covers one T cell receptor (beta chain) sequence. What it recognizes is unknown. The data were obtained in a study of T cell responses to AZD1222 COVID-19 vaccine. Study-level information: Recipients boosted at about 4 weeks or about 12 weeks are pooled.

The study's findings and limits: Two AZD1222 administrations were followed by greater Spike-specific TCR breadth and depth.

Only in-frame clones appear in the TCRdb table, and some are missing; sequencing was by immunoSEQ multiplex PCR. The sample includes 150,000 to 180,000 clones, about 85% of them seen just once. Germline V CDR1 and CDR2: LGHDT, YNNKEL (reference sequence). V shed 4 bases and J 6 bases; nucleotides not matched to a gene: 8. There are 14 residues in the CDR3. This sequence was found in an adult in good health. The chain is built from TRBV3-1 (or the pseudogene TRBV3-2) and TRBJ2-7, with 8 bases aligning to TRBD1. This sample comprised peripheral blood, obtained on day 0 of AZD1222 vaccination. Here the CDR3 reads CASSLGQGLGEQYF. The DNA for the CDR3 is TGTGCCAGCAGCCTAGGACAGGGCCTCGGCGAGCAGTACTTC.